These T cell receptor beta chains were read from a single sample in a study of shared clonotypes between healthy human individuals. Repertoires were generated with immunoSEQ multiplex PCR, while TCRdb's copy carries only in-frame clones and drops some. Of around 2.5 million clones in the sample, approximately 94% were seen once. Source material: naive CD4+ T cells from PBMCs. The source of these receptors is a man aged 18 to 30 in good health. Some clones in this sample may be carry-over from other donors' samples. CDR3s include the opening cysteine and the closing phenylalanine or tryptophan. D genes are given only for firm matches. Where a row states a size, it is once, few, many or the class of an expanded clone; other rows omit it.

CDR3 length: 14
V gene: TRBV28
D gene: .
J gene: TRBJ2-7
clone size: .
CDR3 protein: CASRWVQGSYEQYF
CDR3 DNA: TGTGCCAGCAGGTGGGTACAGGGCTCCTACGAGCAGTACTTC

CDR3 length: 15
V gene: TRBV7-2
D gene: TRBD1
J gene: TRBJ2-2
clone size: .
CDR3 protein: CASSAAGGGTGELFF
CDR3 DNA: TGTGCCAGCAGCGCGGCAGGGGGCGGGACCGGGGAGCTGTTTTTT

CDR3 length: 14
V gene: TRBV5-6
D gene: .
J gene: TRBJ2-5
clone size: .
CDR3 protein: CASSLGGSGETQYF
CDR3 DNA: TGTGCCAGCAGCTTGGGGGGCTCGGGAGAGACCCAGTACTTC

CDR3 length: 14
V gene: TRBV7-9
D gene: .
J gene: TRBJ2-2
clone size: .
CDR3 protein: CASSLAGSTGELFF
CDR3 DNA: TGTGCCAGCAGCTTAGCGGGGAGCACCGGGGAGCTGTTTTTT

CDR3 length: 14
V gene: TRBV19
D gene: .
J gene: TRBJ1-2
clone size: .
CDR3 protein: CASRDRQYLYGYTF
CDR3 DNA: TGTGCCAGTAGGGACAGACAATACCTCTATGGCTACACCTTC

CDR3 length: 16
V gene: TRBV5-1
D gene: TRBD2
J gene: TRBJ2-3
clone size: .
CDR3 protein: CASSATSGYATDTQYF
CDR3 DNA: TGCGCCAGCAGCGCCACTAGCGGGTATGCCACAGATACGCAGTATTTT

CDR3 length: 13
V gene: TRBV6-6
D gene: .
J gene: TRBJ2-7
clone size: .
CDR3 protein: CASSLREFYEQYF
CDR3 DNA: TGTGCCAGCAGCCTTAGGGAATTCTACGAGCAGTACTTC

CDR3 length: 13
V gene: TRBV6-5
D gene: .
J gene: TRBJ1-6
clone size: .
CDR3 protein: CASSPYRDSPLHF
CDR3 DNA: TGTGCCAGCAGTCCTTACAGGGATTCACCCCTCCACTTT

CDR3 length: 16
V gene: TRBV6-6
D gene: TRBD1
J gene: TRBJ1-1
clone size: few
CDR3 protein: CASSNRGNDMNTEAFF
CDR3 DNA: TGTGCCAGCAGTAACAGGGGGAACGACATGAACACTGAAGCTTTCTTT

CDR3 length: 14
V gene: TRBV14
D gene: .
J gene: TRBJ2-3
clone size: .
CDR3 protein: CASSATGTGFAQYF
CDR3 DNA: TGTGCCAGCAGCGCCACAGGGACGGGATTCGCGCAGTATTTT

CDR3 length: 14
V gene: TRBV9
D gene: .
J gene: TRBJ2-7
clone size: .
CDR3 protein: CASSVAGGNYEQYF
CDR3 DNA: TGTGCCAGCAGCGTAGCAGGTGGGAACTACGAGCAGTACTTC

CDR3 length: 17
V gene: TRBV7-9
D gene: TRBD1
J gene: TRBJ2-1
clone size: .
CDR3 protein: CASSKRQGASSYNEQFF
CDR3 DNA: TGTGCCAGCAGCAAGCGACAGGGGGCTAGCTCCTACAATGAGCAGTTCTTC

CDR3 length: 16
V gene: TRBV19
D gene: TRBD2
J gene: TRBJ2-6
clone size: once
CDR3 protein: CASSISGRSGANVLTF
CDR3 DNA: TGTGCCAGTAGCATTAGCGGGAGGTCTGGGGCCAACGTCCTGACTTTC

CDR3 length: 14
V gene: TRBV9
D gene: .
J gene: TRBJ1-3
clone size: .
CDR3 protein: CASSATWAGNTIYF
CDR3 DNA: TGTGCCAGCAGCGCCACGTGGGCTGGAAACACCATATATTTT

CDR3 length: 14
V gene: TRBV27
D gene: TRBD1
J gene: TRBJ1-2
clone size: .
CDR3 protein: CASSSTGTDYGYTF
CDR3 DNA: TGTGCCAGCAGTTCCACCGGGACAGACTATGGCTACACCTTC

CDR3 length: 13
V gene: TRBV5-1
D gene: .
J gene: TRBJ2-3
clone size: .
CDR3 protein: CASASGPTDTQYF
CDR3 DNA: TGCGCCAGCGCGTCCGGGCCCACAGATACGCAGTATTTT

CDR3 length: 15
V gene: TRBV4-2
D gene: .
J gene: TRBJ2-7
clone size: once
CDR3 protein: CASSQDPTEASEQYF
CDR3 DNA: TGTGCCAGCAGCCAAGATCCAACAGAAGCAAGCGAGCAGTACTTC

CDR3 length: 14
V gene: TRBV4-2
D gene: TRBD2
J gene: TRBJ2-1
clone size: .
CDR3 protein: CASSQELGLAAQFF
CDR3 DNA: TGTGCCAGCAGCCAGGAGTTGGGGCTAGCGGCGCAGTTCTTC

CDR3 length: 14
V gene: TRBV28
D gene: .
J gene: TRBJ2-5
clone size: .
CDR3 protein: CASSLDGPGKTQYF
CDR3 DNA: TGTGCCAGCAGTTTAGATGGTCCTGGGAAGACCCAGTACTTC

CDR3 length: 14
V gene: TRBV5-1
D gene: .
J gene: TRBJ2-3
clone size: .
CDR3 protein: CASSLGQYTDTQYF
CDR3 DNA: TGCGCCAGCAGCTTGGGACAGTACACAGATACGCAGTATTTT

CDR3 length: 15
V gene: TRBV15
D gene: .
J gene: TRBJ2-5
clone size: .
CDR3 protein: CATSSELQGVETQYF
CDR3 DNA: TGTGCCACCAGCAGTGAATTACAGGGCGTAGAGACCCAGTACTTC

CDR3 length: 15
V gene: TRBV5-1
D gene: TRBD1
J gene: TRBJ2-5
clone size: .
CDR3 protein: CASSSTTGGSETQYF
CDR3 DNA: TGCGCCAGCAGCTCGACGACAGGGGGCTCTGAGACCCAGTACTTC

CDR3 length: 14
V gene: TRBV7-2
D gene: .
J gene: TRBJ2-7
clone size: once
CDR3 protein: CASSLASGSYEQYF
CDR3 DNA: TGTGCCAGCAGCTTAGCTAGCGGCTCCTACGAGCAGTACTTC

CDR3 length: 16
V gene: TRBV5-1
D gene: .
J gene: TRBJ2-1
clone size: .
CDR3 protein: CASSFQAARGANEQFF
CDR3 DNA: TGCGCCAGCAGCTTTCAGGCGGCCAGGGGAGCCAATGAGCAGTTCTTC

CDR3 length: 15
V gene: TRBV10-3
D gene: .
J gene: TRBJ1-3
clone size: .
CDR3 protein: CAISGEGSSGNTIYF
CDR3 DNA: TGTGCCATCAGTGGCGAGGGATCCTCTGGAAACACCATATATTTT

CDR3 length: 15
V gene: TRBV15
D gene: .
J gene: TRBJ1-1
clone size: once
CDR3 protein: CATSRTGFSNTEAFF
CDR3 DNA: TGTGCCACCAGCAGAACAGGGTTTTCGAACACTGAAGCTTTCTTT

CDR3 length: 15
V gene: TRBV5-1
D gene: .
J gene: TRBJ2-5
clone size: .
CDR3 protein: CASRRGWGNRETQYF
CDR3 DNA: TGCGCCAGCAGGCGAGGCTGGGGTAATAGGGAGACCCAGTACTTC

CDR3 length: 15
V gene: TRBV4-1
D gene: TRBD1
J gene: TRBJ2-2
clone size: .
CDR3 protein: CASSPGQSNTGELFF
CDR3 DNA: TGCGCCAGCAGCCCGGGACAGTCGAACACCGGGGAGCTGTTTTTT

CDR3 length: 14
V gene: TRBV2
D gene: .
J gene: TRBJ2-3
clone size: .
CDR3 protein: CASSEALSTDTQYF
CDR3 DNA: TGTGCCAGCAGTGAAGCGCTCTCCACAGATACGCAGTATTTT

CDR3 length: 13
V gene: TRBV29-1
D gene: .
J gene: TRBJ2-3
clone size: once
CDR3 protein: CSVATLGTDTQYF
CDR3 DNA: TGCAGCGTCGCTACTTTGGGCACAGATACGCAGTATTTT

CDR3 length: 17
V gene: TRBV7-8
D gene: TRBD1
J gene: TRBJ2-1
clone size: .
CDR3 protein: CASSLSRQGRSYNEQFF
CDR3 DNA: TGTGCCAGCAGCTTATCCCGACAGGGGAGGTCCTACAATGAGCAGTTCTTC

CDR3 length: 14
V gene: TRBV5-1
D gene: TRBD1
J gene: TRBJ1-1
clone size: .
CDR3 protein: CASRPQGAKTEAFF
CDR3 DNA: TGCGCCAGCAGACCACAGGGGGCGAAAACTGAAGCTTTCTTT

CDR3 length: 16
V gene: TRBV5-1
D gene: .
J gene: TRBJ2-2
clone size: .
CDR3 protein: CASSPLPVGNTGELFF
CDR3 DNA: TGCGCCAGCAGCCCGCTGCCCGTGGGGAACACCGGGGAGCTGTTTTTT

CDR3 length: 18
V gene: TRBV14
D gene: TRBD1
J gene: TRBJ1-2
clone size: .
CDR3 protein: CASSQHRDRGRPGYGYTF
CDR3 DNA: TGTGCCAGCAGCCAACACCGGGACAGGGGGCGCCCCGGCTATGGCTACACCTTC

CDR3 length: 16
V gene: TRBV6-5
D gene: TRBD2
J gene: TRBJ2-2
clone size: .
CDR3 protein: CASSYTGLAGTGELFF
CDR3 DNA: TGTGCCAGCAGTTACACGGGACTAGCCGGCACCGGGGAGCTGTTTTTT

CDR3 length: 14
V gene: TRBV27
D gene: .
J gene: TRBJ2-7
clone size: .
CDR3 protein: CASSFVGLAYEQYF
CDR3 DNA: TGTGCCAGCAGCTTCGTCGGCTTGGCCTACGAGCAGTACTTC

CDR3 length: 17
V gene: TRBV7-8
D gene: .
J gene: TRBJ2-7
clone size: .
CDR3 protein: CASSRGAGNPSNYEQYF
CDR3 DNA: TGTGCCAGCAGCCGAGGGGCGGGAAACCCCAGCAACTACGAGCAGTACTTC

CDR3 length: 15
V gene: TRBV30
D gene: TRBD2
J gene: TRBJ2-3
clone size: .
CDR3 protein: CAWSVTSGRSDTQYF
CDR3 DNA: TGTGCCTGGAGTGTAACTAGCGGGAGATCAGATACGCAGTATTTT

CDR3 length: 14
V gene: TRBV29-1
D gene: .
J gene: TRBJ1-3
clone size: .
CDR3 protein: CSVRPQSSGNTIYF
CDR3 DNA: TGCAGCGTTAGACCTCAGAGCTCTGGAAACACCATATATTTT

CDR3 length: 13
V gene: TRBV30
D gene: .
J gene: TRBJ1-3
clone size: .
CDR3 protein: CAWNIGQGNTIYF
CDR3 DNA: TGTGCCTGGAATATAGGACAGGGAAACACCATATATTTT

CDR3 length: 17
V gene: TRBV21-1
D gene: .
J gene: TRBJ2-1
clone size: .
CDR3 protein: CASSTGSGAGSYNEQFF
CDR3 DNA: TGTGCCAGCAGCACCGGTTCGGGAGCGGGGTCCTACAATGAGCAGTTCTTC

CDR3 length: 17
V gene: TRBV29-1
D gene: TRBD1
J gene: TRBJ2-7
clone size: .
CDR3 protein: CSARWRVRQGARYEQYF
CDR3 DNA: TGCAGCGCCCGATGGAGGGTTAGACAGGGGGCGAGGTACGAGCAGTACTTC

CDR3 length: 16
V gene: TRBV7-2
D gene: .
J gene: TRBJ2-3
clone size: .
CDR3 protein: CASSSQGLASTDTQYF
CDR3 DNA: TGTGCCAGCAGCTCACAGGGGCTAGCGAGCACAGATACGCAGTATTTT

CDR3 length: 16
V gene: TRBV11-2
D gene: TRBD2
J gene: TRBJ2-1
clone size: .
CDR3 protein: CASSLSYAGGRVEQFF
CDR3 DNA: TGTGCCAGCAGCTTAAGTTACGCGGGAGGTAGAGTTGAGCAGTTCTTC

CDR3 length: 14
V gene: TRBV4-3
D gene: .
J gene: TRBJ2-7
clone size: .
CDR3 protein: CASSQEMGNTRRYF
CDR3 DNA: TGCGCCAGCAGCCAAGAAATGGGGAACACCCGGCGGTACTTC

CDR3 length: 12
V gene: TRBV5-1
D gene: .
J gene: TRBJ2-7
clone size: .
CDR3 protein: CASSLTNYEQYF
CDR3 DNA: TGCGCCAGCAGCTTGACTAACTACGAGCAGTACTTC

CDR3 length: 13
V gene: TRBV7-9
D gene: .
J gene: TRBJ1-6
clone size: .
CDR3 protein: CASSLDTNSPLHF
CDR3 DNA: TGTGCCAGCAGCTTAGACACGAATTCACCCCTCCACTTT

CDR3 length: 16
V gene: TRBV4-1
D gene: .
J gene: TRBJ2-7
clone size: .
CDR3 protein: CASSQTPPGASYEQYF
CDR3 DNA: TGCGCCAGCAGCCAAACACCCCCGGGGGCGTCCTACGAGCAGTACTTC

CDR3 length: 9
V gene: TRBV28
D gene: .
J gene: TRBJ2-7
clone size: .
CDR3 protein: CASPYEQYF
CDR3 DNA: TGTGCCAGTCCATACGAGCAGTACTTC

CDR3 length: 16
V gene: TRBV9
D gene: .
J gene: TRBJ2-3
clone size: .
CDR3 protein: CASSVEGTEDTDTQYF
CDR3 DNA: TGTGCCAGCAGCGTAGAAGGAACGGAAGACACAGATACGCAGTATTTT

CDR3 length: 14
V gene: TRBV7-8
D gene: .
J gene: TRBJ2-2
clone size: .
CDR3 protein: CASTQGGNTGELFF
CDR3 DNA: TGTGCCAGCACCCAGGGGGGGAACACCGGGGAGCTGTTTTTT

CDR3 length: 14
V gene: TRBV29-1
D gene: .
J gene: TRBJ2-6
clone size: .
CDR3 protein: CSVDGVSGANVLTF
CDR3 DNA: TGCAGCGTTGACGGTGTCTCTGGGGCCAACGTCCTGACTTTC

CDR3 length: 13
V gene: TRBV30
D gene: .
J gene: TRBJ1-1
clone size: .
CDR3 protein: CAGMRGTVTEAFF
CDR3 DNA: TGTGCCGGAATGAGGGGGACGGTCACTGAAGCTTTCTTT

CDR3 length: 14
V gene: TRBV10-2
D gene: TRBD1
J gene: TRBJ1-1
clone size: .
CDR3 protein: CASSPRQGGTEAFF
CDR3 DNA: TGCGCCAGCAGTCCACGACAGGGAGGCACTGAAGCTTTCTTT

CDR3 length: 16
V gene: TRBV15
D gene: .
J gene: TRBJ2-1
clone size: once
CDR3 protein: CATSREGSSSYNEQFF
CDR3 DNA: TGTGCCACCAGCAGAGAAGGGTCAAGCTCCTACAATGAGCAGTTCTTC